A selection of T cell receptor beta chains follows, all from one sample in a study of T cells in localized non-small cell lung cancer. TCRdb keeps only in-frame clones here, not all; method: immunoSEQ multiplex PCR. This table holds more than 70,000 clones, roughly 81% found once. Here the sequenced sample was peripheral blood, taken before any cancer treatment. The receptors here all came from a man aged 40 to 69 with stage I lung adenocarcinoma. CDR3s include the opening cysteine and the closing phenylalanine or tryptophan. The D gene is left open where the match is weak. Only some rows state a clone size, as once, few, many or a class for expanded clones.

d_call: TRBD1
clone_size: many
j_call: TRBJ1-2
v_call: TRBV5-8
cdr3_aa: CASSQGQGSNYGYTF
cdr3_nt: TGTGCCAGCAGCCAAGGACAGGGTTCTAACTATGGCTACACCTTC

d_call: NA
clone_size: NA
j_call: TRBJ2-5
v_call: TRBV5-6
cdr3_aa: CASSLAGAPGETQYF
cdr3_nt: TGTGCCAGCAGCTTGGCTGGGGCCCCGGGGGAGACCCAGTACTTC

d_call: TRBD2
clone_size: NA
j_call: TRBJ2-1
v_call: TRBV15
cdr3_aa: CGELAGTKGSYNEQFF
cdr3_nt: TGTGGCGAACTAGCGGGAACTAAAGGCTCCTACAATGAGCAGTTCTTC

d_call: NA
clone_size: NA
j_call: TRBJ1-1
v_call: TRBV5-5
cdr3_aa: CASSLGAVGNTEAFF
cdr3_nt: TGTGCCAGCAGCTTGGGGGCAGTCGGGAACACTGAAGCTTTCTTT

d_call: NA
clone_size: NA
j_call: TRBJ1-6
v_call: TRBV25-1
cdr3_aa: CASSGAYNSPLHF
cdr3_nt: TGTGCCAGCAGTGGGGCTTATAATTCACCCCTCCACTTT

d_call: TRBD1
clone_size: once
j_call: TRBJ2-5
v_call: TRBV7-9
cdr3_aa: CASSKTGEETQYF
cdr3_nt: TGTGCCAGCAGCAAGACAGGGGAGGAGACCCAGTACTTC

d_call: NA
clone_size: NA
j_call: TRBJ2-1
v_call: TRBV5-4
cdr3_aa: CASSLAMGPYNEQFF
cdr3_nt: TGTGCCAGCAGCTTGGCCATGGGCCCCTACAATGAGCAGTTCTTC

d_call: TRBD1
clone_size: NA
j_call: TRBJ1-2
v_call: TRBV28
cdr3_aa: CASSRGQGGYGYTF
cdr3_nt: TGTGCCAGCAGCCGTGGACAGGGCGGGTATGGCTACACCTTC

d_call: TRBD2
clone_size: once
j_call: TRBJ2-1
v_call: TRBV6-6
cdr3_aa: CASSSPTGGEQFF
cdr3_nt: TGTGCCAGCAGTAGCCCCACGGGGGGTGAGCAGTTCTTC

d_call: TRBD1
clone_size: once
j_call: TRBJ1-4
v_call: TRBV4-1
cdr3_aa: CASSQEEGGGVQEKLFF
cdr3_nt: TGCGCCAGCAGCCAAGAGGAAGGAGGGGGCGTTCAAGAAAAACTGTTTTTT

d_call: NA
clone_size: NA
j_call: TRBJ2-7
v_call: TRBV7-7
cdr3_aa: CASSTNVRNEQYF
cdr3_nt: TGTGCCAGCAGCACAAACGTTAGGAACGAGCAGTACTTC

d_call: NA
clone_size: NA
j_call: TRBJ1-1
v_call: TRBV5-1
cdr3_aa: CASSLEGGLAFF
cdr3_nt: TGCGCCAGCAGCCTTGAGGGGGGGCTCGCTTTCTTT

d_call: TRBD1
clone_size: once
j_call: TRBJ2-3
v_call: TRBV2
cdr3_aa: CASSRDREGTDTQYF
cdr3_nt: TGTGCCAGCAGCAGGGACAGGGAAGGCACAGATACGCAGTATTTT

d_call: TRBD1
clone_size: NA
j_call: TRBJ2-2
v_call: TRBV11-2
cdr3_aa: CASSSRDRVGIRTGELFF
cdr3_nt: TGTGCCAGCAGCTCTAGGGACAGGGTCGGGATTAGGACCGGGGAGCTGTTTTTT

d_call: NA
clone_size: NA
j_call: TRBJ2-5
v_call: TRBV7-3
cdr3_aa: CASSRGGEETQYF
cdr3_nt: TGTGCCAGCAGCCGTGGGGGAGAAGAGACCCAGTACTTC

d_call: TRBD1
clone_size: NA
j_call: TRBJ2-1
v_call: TRBV4-1
cdr3_aa: CASSPPPGQGPGEQFF
cdr3_nt: TGCGCCAGCAGCCCCCCGCCGGGACAGGGGCCGGGTGAGCAGTTCTTC

d_call: NA
clone_size: NA
j_call: TRBJ1-1
v_call: TRBV18
cdr3_aa: CASSPPNLGQLNTEAFF
cdr3_nt: TGTGCCAGCTCACCACCAAACTTGGGGCAGTTGAACACTGAAGCTTTCTTT

d_call: NA
clone_size: NA
j_call: TRBJ1-1
v_call: TRBV7-9
cdr3_aa: CASSLDQLNTEAFF
cdr3_nt: TGTGCCAGCAGCTTAGACCAGCTGAACACTGAAGCTTTCTTT

d_call: NA
clone_size: NA
j_call: TRBJ2-7
v_call: TRBV5-1
cdr3_aa: CASSLATGYEQYF
cdr3_nt: TGCGCCAGCAGCTTGGCCACGGGCTACGAGCAGTACTTC

d_call: TRBD1
clone_size: NA
j_call: TRBJ1-5
v_call: TRBV7-8
cdr3_aa: CASSLNSGDRGRYSNQPQHF
cdr3_nt: TGTGCCAGCAGCTTAAATTCTGGGGACAGGGGGCGATACAGCAATCAGCCCCAGCATTTT

d_call: NA
clone_size: NA
j_call: TRBJ2-7
v_call: TRBV11-2
cdr3_aa: CASSAYGTSFEQYF
cdr3_nt: TGTGCCAGCAGCGCCTATGGGACATCCTTCGAGCAGTACTTC

d_call: NA
clone_size: NA
j_call: TRBJ2-7
v_call: TRBV11-2
cdr3_aa: CASSSTRTAFHEQYF
cdr3_nt: TGTGCCAGCAGCTCGACACGGACAGCCTTCCACGAGCAGTACTTC

d_call: NA
clone_size: NA
j_call: TRBJ2-7
v_call: TRBV6-5
cdr3_aa: CASRNRDFNEQYF
cdr3_nt: TGTGCCAGCAGGAACCGGGACTTTAACGAGCAGTACTTC

d_call: NA
clone_size: few
j_call: TRBJ2-2
v_call: TRBV5-1
cdr3_aa: CASRNTYANTGELFF
cdr3_nt: TGCGCCAGCAGGAACACATACGCGAACACCGGGGAGCTGTTTTTT

d_call: TRBD1
clone_size: NA
j_call: TRBJ2-2
v_call: TRBV6-5
cdr3_aa: CASVRTGGPGELFF
cdr3_nt: TGTGCCAGCGTAAGGACAGGGGGCCCCGGGGAGCTGTTTTTT

d_call: TRBD1
clone_size: NA
j_call: TRBJ1-3
v_call: TRBV10-3
cdr3_aa: CAISRTGGASPTIYF
cdr3_nt: TGTGCCATCTCTCGGACAGGGGGCGCGTCTCCCACCATATATTTT

d_call: TRBD1
clone_size: NA
j_call: TRBJ2-5
v_call: TRBV5-4
cdr3_aa: CASSPARTGYETQYF
cdr3_nt: TGTGCCAGCAGCCCCGCCCGGACAGGGTACGAGACCCAGTACTTC